This T cell receptor (beta chain) derives from a study of a mutant IDH1 vaccine in newly diagnosed glioma (dated by TCRdb to about 2021). At the level of the whole study: Of the 25 to 35 patients who were treated, about 62% were male and about 40% were female, and the mean age was around 40 years. Before enrollment, patients had received standard therapy of radiotherapy alone, temozolomide alone, or radiochemotherapy with temozolomide; most received the combination. Peripheral blood was drawn at six visits: V03 (baseline), V05, V07, V10, V12 and V13. Longitudinal TCRB deep sequencing was performed for 20 to 30 treated patients wherever samples were available for exploratory analyses. General study outcomes and caveats: Immune responses induced by the vaccine were seen in more than 85% of patients across multiple MHC alleles. Pseudoprogression appeared unrelated to alterations in the top peripheral T cell clonotypes detected by TCRB sequencing. According to the authors, sample limitations meant that analyses of patient blood samples could not be reproduced. Selection of PBMC samples for TCRB deep sequencing was based on availability.

Libraries came from the immunoSEQ multiplex PCR assay. Rearranged TCR beta chain sequences were amplified with the hsTCRB Kit following the manufacturer's protocol. An Illumina MiSeq was used to sequence the TCRB libraries. In the authors' own workflow: Demultiplexing, trimming and gene mapping were performed with the kit vendor's proprietary platform. This is the immuneACCESS table as TCRdb keeps it, with only in-frame sequences that have V and J called. A part of the clones is gone; compared with another copy, unresolved V genes explain less than half, and the rest is unexplained. V and J calls and clone size come straight from that table; D and trimming were deduced from the DNA. In all, the sample holds 80,000 to 100,000 clones, and around three quarters of those were seen once. Around 7.5% of the sample rests with the top ten. As regards this clone: Its antigen is unknown. Per-base qualities were not stored, and no clone one base away is much larger.

Taken from cysteine to phenylalanine, the CDR3 has 16 residues. The retained sequence is limited to the CDR3, 48 bases, with the frame set at the first base. V loses 1 base at its end and J loses 2 bases; junction bases beyond the gene matches: 7. Looking up the germline V gene (reference sequence) yields CDR1 LNHNV and CDR2 YYDKDF. Read against the paper, the sample's time point label means: baseline, week 1 (first vaccination visit). In the paper's terms, the treatment or condition label means: pre-vaccination baseline after standard-of-care therapy. Donors had newly diagnosed WHO grade 3 or 4 IDH1-mutant astrocytomas with loss of nuclear ATRX. The samples were drawn from NOA16, a multicentre, single-arm, open-label phase I trial in Germany that tested a mutant IDH1 peptide vaccine in humans for the first time. Visit V03 blood draws served as the baseline sample for immunogenicity testing. The DNeasy Blood and Tissue Kit was used to extract genomic DNA from EDTA blood for TCRB sequencing.

Here the chain combines TRBV15 and TRBJ2-7, with 8 central nucleotides matching TRBD2. The material sequenced was PBMCs, taken from a glioma patient treated with radiotherapy, temozolomide or both. This receptor was taken from a man aged 40-49 years with glioma. The CDR3 region: CATSRAGLAGTYEQYF. The nucleotide sequence reads TGTGCCACCAGCAGAGCAGGACTAGCAGGGACCTACGAGCAGTACTTC.